The 26 T cell receptor beta chains reported below all come from one sample, sequenced in a study of siplizumab effects on memory and regulatory T cells. The data were produced by immunoSEQ multiplex PCR, yet TCRdb's version contains in-frame clones alone and is incomplete. The data contain tens of thousands of clones, 80% to 95% of them singletons. The sample taken for sequencing was CD8+ T cells sorted from blood. The receptor set was obtained from a human donor in good health.

This chain links TRBV9 with TRBJ2-7; no clear D. V was cut by 4 bases and J by 0 bases, with 20 bases left in between. Germline assignment: CDR1 SGDLS and CDR2 YYNGEE. This CDR3 comprises 17 residues. As DNA, the CDR3 is TGTGCCAGCAGCCCCGAGGAGACGCTGGGCCTCTCCTACGAGCAGTACTTC. The encoded protein is CASSPEETLGLSYEQYF.

This clone was counted a single time. This chain uses TRBV16 with TRBJ2-7; 7 bases agree with TRBD1. The V gene end was trimmed by 10 bases and the J gene end by 9 bases; junction bases not matched to a gene: 12. The CDR3 is 12 amino acids. Germline CDR1 KGHSY, CDR2 FQNENV. The CDR3 nucleotides read TGTGCCACCGGGACAGCAGTTTTAGGGCAGTACTTC. Translation gives CATGTAVLGQYF.

The chain employs TRBV10-3 and TRBJ1-6; 7 bases map to TRBD1. CDR3 length equals 15 residues. V gave up 4 bases and J gave up 5 bases; unmatched junction bases: 5. The V gene's germline CDR1 is ENHRY and CDR2 SYGVKD. The CDR3: CAISAGGQNNSPLHF. CDR3 in DNA: TGTGCCATCAGTGCCGGGGGACAGAATAATTCACCCCTCCACTTT.

J is TRBJ2-7 and V is TRBV5-1; D could derive from TRBD1 or TRBD2 (5 bases each). The CDR3 sequence is 15 residues long. The germline V and J ends were trimmed by 0 bases and 2 bases, with 12 bases remaining between them. The germline gives CDR1 SGHRS, CDR2 YFSETQ. CDR3 protein: CASSLEQDSTYEQYF. DNA of the CDR3: TGCGCCAGCAGCTTGGAACAGGACTCGACCTACGAGCAGTACTTC.

The V call is TRBV27, the J call TRBJ1-2, with 9 bases matching TRBD1. J was trimmed by 4 bases and V by 3 bases; bases with no gene match: 9. This CDR3 is 16 amino acids long. In germline, CDR1 is MNHEY, CDR2 SMNVEV (reference sequence). The CDR3 reads CASSLVGQGIPYGYTF. As DNA, the CDR3 is TGTGCCAGCAGTTTGGTTGGACAGGGGATCCCCTATGGCTACACCTTC.

The chain is built from TRBV28 and TRBJ1-1, with D possibly matching TRBD1 (6 bases). CDR3 size: 14 residues. Trimming cost V 5 bases and J 3 bases, with 13 bases left between them. In germline, CDR1 is MDHEN, CDR2 SYDVKM. In DNA, the CDR3 is TGTGCCAGCAGTGCCAGGGGATTGGACACTGAAGCTTTCTTT. Translated, it gives CASSARGLDTEAFF.

This rearrangement joins TRBV5-1 to TRBJ2-3; unclear D gene. This CDR3 has 13 amino acids. The V gene's germline CDR1 is SGHRS and CDR2 YFSETQ. Trimming removed 6 bases from V and 3 bases from J, with 11 bases in between. The CDR3 protein is CASTTLETDTQYF. In DNA, the CDR3 is TGCGCCAGCACGACTTTAGAGACAGATACGCAGTATTTT.

This clone was recorded a few times. The chain is built from TRBV7-9 and TRBJ2-1; D call uncertain. Germline-derived CDR1 and CDR2 are SEHNR and FQNEAQ (reference sequence). CDR3 size: 15 residues. Trimming stripped 2 bases from V and 2 bases from J, with 10 bases between. The CDR3 nucleotides are TGTGCCAGCAGCTTATCGGGCGTAGCCTACAATGAGCAGTTCTTC. Its translation: CASSLSGVAYNEQFF.

CDR3 region: CASSLEAGGGGYTF. The CDR3 DNA sequence: TGTGCCAGCAGCTTGGAAGCAGGAGGAGGGGGCTACACCTTC. The rearrangement joins TRBV5-5 to TRBJ1-2; D is unclear. This CDR3 has 14 residues. Per germline, CDR1 SGHKS and CDR2 YYEKEE (reference sequence). Trimming took off 0 bases at V and 8 bases at J, with 14 bases between the two ends.

CDR3 sequence reads: CASSERMLGLTEAFF. Written as DNA, the CDR3 is TGTGCCAGCAGTGAACGAATGTTGGGGCTGACTGAAGCTTTCTTT. V gene TRBV6-1 combines with J gene TRBJ1-1, with TRBD1 as a possible D gene (5 bases). The germline V gene encodes CDR1 MNHNS and CDR2 SASEGT. The CDR3 consists of 15 residues. V gave up 2 bases and J gave up 5 bases, with 15 bases separating them.

V gene TRBV6-5 combines with J gene TRBJ2-1; D may correspond to TRBD1 or TRBD2 (5 bases each). Germline V gives CDR1 MNHEY, CDR2 SVGAGI. This CDR3 has 13 residues. Trimming removed 4 bases at V and 8 bases at J, with 12 bases between. The CDR3 loop reads CASSLGPGYEQFF. The DNA of the CDR3 is TGTGCCAGCAGTTTGGGACCCGGGTATGAGCAGTTCTTC.

This chain uses TRBV15 with TRBJ2-7; 7 bases match TRBD1. Trimming at V came to 5 bases and at J to 3 bases, leaving 13 bases not matched to a gene. The CDR3 sequence is 16 residues long. Germline V gene data show CDR1 as LNHNV and CDR2 as YYDKDF (reference sequence). The CDR3 loop is CATSGGARGLDYEQYF. The DNA of the CDR3 is TGTGCCACCAGCGGGGGTGCAAGGGGGCTAGACTACGAGCAGTACTTC. Based on the CDR3 plus reference TRBV15 and TRBJ2-7, the full variable domain is DAMVIQNPRYQVTQFGKPVTLSCSQTLNHNVMYWYQQKSSQAPKLLFHYYDKDFNNEADTPDNFQSRRPNTSFCFLDIRSPGLGDTAMYLCATSGGARGLDYEQYFGPGTRLTVT.

The chain employs TRBV27 and TRBJ1-2; D gene ambiguous. CDR1 and CDR2 from the germline V gene are MNHEY and SMNVEV (reference sequence). V was clipped by 3 bases and J by 4 bases, with 9 bases between them. CDR3 length: 13 amino acids. The CDR3, as DNA: TGTGCCAGCAGTTTTAACAGAGCCTATGGCTACACCTTC. The encoded protein is CASSFNRAYGYTF.

This chain connects TRBV13 to TRBJ2-7; 10 bases are a match to TRBD2. The CDR3 runs 16 residues. V trimming: 5 bases; J trimming: 4 bases; junction bases outside the gene matches: 11. CDR1 and CDR2 from the germline V gene are PRHDT and FYEKMQ (reference sequence). In DNA, the CDR3 is TGTGCCAGCAGCCCCTGGACTAGCGGCTCGCCTTACGAGCAGTACTTC. The encoded protein is CASSPWTSGSPYEQYF.

The count of this clone is one. V and J are TRBV11-3 and TRBJ2-7; 8 bases agree with TRBD2. Trimming removed 5 bases from V and 0 bases from J; junction bases left unmatched: 6. This CDR3 region has 15 residues. Germline loops: CDR1 SGHNT, CDR2 YENEEA. Written as DNA, the CDR3 is TGTGCCAGCAGCCCCTACAGCGGGAGCTCCTACGAGCAGTACTTC. This codes for CASSPYSGSSYEQYF.

This chain connects TRBV9 to TRBJ2-7; D gene ambiguous. The CDR3 has 14 residues. Germline V gene lookup returns CDR1 SGDLS and CDR2 YYNGEE. V lost 0 bases, J lost 4 bases, and 11 bases lay in between. CDR3 in amino acids: CASSVGNSMYEQYF. As DNA, the CDR3 is TGTGCCAGCAGCGTAGGTAACAGTATGTACGAGCAGTACTTC.

V is TRBV13 and J is TRBJ1-3; D unresolved. The V gene lost 5 bases and the J gene lost 0 bases, with 11 bases spanning the gap. The length of the CDR3 is 15 residues. Germline assignment: CDR1 PRHDT and CDR2 FYEKMQ (reference sequence). The CDR3 DNA is TGTGCCAGCAGCACCCGGGTGGTCTCTGGAAACACCATATATTTT. This translates into CASSTRVVSGNTIYF.

The rearrangement joins TRBV9 to TRBJ1-5, with D possibly TRBD1 on 5 matching bases. Germline V CDR1 and CDR2: SGDLS, YYNGEE. Trimming cost V 4 bases and J 2 bases, with 10 bases left between them. This CDR3 has 14 amino acids. Here the CDR3 reads CASSLTAGNQPQHF. For the CDR3, the DNA is TGTGCCAGCAGCTTGACAGCGGGCAATCAGCCCCAGCATTTT.

The chain is built from TRBV28 and TRBJ1-3; D not resolved. The length of the CDR3 is 14 residues. V gave up 7 bases and J gave up 0 bases, with 10 bases separating them. In germline, CDR1 is MDHEN, CDR2 SYDVKM. The CDR3 bases are TGTGCCAGCACCGACTCGCACTCTGGAAACACCATATATTTT. The encoded protein is CASTDSHSGNTIYF. The whole variable domain, filled in from reference TRBV28 and TRBJ1-3, reads DVKVTQSSRYLVKRTGEKVFLECVQDMDHENMFWYRQDPGLGLRLIYFSYDVKMKEKGDIPEGYSVSREKKERFSLILESASTNQTSMYLCASTDSHSGNTIYFGEGSWLTVV.

The table lists this clone with a count of one. The chain carries TRBV29-1 and TRBJ1-3, with D unresolved. V lost 4 bases and J 0 bases, leaving 4 bases between the germline ends. The CDR3 is made up of 12 amino acids. CDR1 is SQVTM and CDR2 is ANQGSEA in the germline V gene. The DNA of the CDR3 is TGCAGCGTTGTGGCCTCTGGAAACACCATATATTTT. Protein product: CSVVASGNTIYF. Full variable domain (remainder filled in from reference TRBV29-1 and TRBJ1-3): SAVISQKPSRDICQRGTSLTIQCQVDSQVTMMFWYRQQPGQSLTLIATANQGSEATYESGFVIDKFPISRPNLTFSTLTVSNMSPEDSSIYLCSVVASGNTIYFGEGSWLTVV.

The chain carries TRBV7-3 and TRBJ2-1; TRBD1 matches 11 bases. The V and J ends lost 1 base and 12 bases, in that order; junction bases with no gene match: 5. The CDR3 consists of 14 residues. Looked up from germline, CDR1 is SGHTA and CDR2 is FQGTGA. Here the CDR3 DNA reads TGTGCCAGCAGCTTAATTGGTGGGACAGGGGGGCAGTTCTTC. The encoded protein is CASSLIGGTGGQFF.

The chain has TRBV18 and TRBJ1-2; 8 bases are a match to TRBD1. The V gene end was trimmed by 3 bases and the J gene end by 1 base; junction bases not matched to a gene: 7. From germline, CDR1 is KGHSH and CDR2 LQKENI. CDR3 size: 16 residues. CDR3 region: CASSPDRDRLNYGYTF. The DNA of the CDR3 is TGTGCCAGCTCACCCGACCGGGACAGGCTTAACTATGGCTACACCTTC.

The J gene is TRBJ2-7, the V gene TRBV7-6, with 9 nucleotides matching TRBD2. J was trimmed by 4 bases and V by 3 bases; bases with no gene match: 4. Germline V gene lookup returns CDR1 SGHVS and CDR2 FNYEAQ. The CDR3 consists of 14 residues. This CDR3 reads CASSLEGLAYEQYF. The CDR3 DNA reads TGTGCCAGCAGCTTGGAGGGACTAGCTTACGAGCAGTACTTC. Full variable domain (outside the CDR3, taken from reference TRBV7-6 and TRBJ2-7): GAGVSQSPRYKVTKRGQDVALRCDPISGHVSLYWYRQALGQGPEFLTYFNYEAQQDKSGLPNDRFSAERPEGSISTLTIQRTEQRDSAMYRCASSLEGLAYEQYFGPGTRLTVT.

V gene TRBV6-1 combines with J gene TRBJ2-5; the D gene is possibly TRBD2 (6 bases). Germline CDR1 reads MNHNS; CDR2 reads SASEGT. Trimming took off 2 bases at V and 0 bases at J, with 7 bases between the two ends. The CDR3 sequence is 14 residues long. Here the CDR3 reads CASSEWDYQETQYF. CDR3 DNA: TGTGCCAGCAGTGAATGGGACTACCAAGAGACCCAGTACTTC.

The chain is built from TRBV18 and TRBJ2-7; 7 nucleotides match TRBD2. Germline loops: CDR1 KGHSH, CDR2 LQKENI. This CDR3 region has 15 residues. The junction had 4 bases not matched to a gene; V was cut back by 2 bases and J by 0 bases. The CDR3 is CASSPARGSSYEQYF. DNA for the CDR3: TGTGCCAGCTCACCAGCCCGCGGGAGCTCCTACGAGCAGTACTTC.

The rearrangement links TRBV13 to TRBJ2-1; D is ambiguous. The V and J ends lost 4 bases and 7 bases respectively, with 8 bases between them. CDR3 length: 12 amino acids. Germline V lookup: CDR1 PRHDT, CDR2 FYEKMQ (reference sequence). CDR3 in amino acids: CASSSPRNEQFF. CDR3 coding DNA: TGTGCCAGCAGCTCCCCTCGTAATGAGCAGTTCTTC.